This T cell receptor beta chain was found in a study of T cell changes during pregnancy in multiple sclerosis. This table comes from immunoSEQ multiplex PCR, and its TCRdb copy is limited to in-frame clones, with some not included. This table has roughly 49,000 clones, 92% appearing once. Germline CDR1 and CDR2: SQVTM and ANQGSEA. Trimming pared 5 bases from V and 4 bases from J, leaving 11 bases between. CDR3 length: 12 amino acids. The sample consisted of peripheral blood, taken after pregnancy. The genes are TRBV29-1 and TRBJ1-1; D remains unclear. This clonotype originated in a female donor with multiple sclerosis, enrolled in a pregnancy study. The CDR3 region is CSVRGGVTEAFF. The DNA for the CDR3 is TGCAGCGTTCGGGGAGGCGTCACTGAAGCTTTCTTT. Looking up the rest from reference TRBV29-1 and TRBJ1-1 gives the full variable domain: SAVISQKPSRDICQRGTSLTIQCQVDSQVTMMFWYRQQPGQSLTLIATANQGSEATYESGFVIDKFPISRPNLTFSTLTVSNMSPEDSSIYLCSVRGGVTEAFFGQGTRLTVV.